These T cell receptor beta chains were read from a single sample in a study of blood T cell repertoires in COVID-19. The repertoire was sequenced with immunoSEQ multiplex PCR; TCRdb's copy has only in-frame clones and lacks some. This sample has roughly 120,000 clones, with 65% to 80% found just once. The sample taken for sequencing was peripheral blood. The source is a middle-aged man with acute or convalescent COVID-19. CDR3s include the opening cysteine and the closing phenylalanine or tryptophan. Fields, in order: V gene, clone size, J gene, CDR3 protein. Size values are once, few and many counts, or a class for expanded clones, and some rows have none.

V: TRBV5-5; size: few; J: TRBJ1-2; CDR3: CASSLGQANYGYTF
V: TRBV13; size: -; J: TRBJ1-5; CDR3: CASSEGTGGSNQPQHF
V: TRBV11-2; size: -; J: TRBJ1-6; CDR3: CASSLLVANSPLHF
V: TRBV19; size: -; J: TRBJ2-2; CDR3: CASSIVGTGGNTGELFF
V: TRBV10-1; size: -; J: TRBJ2-3; CDR3: CASSEWRGPTDTQYF
V: TRBV28; size: -; J: TRBJ2-7; CDR3: CASSPWGPKDEQYF
V: TRBV7-6; size: -; J: TRBJ1-6; CDR3: CASSLQPGTGNSPLHF
V: TRBV6-5; size: -; J: TRBJ1-5; CDR3: CASSYRGNQPQHF
V: TRBV15; size: once; J: TRBJ2-2; CDR3: CATSRVAGANTGELFF
V: TRBV14; size: -; J: TRBJ1-1; CDR3: CASSPRIQGLTEAFF
V: TRBV5-6; size: -; J: TRBJ1-5; CDR3: CASSMTGGFQPQHF
V: TRBV9; size: -; J: TRBJ2-7; CDR3: CASSVAPGQGRPQYF
V: TRBV19; size: few; J: TRBJ1-6; CDR3: CASSMLRGPRGNSPLHF
V: TRBV27; size: few; J: TRBJ2-7; CDR3: CASSFYRGYEQYF
V: TRBV6-5; size: -; J: TRBJ1-4; CDR3: CASSYSKGAREKLFF
V: TRBV5-8; size: -; J: TRBJ2-7; CDR3: CASSWGTMNEQYF
V: TRBV10-1; size: few; J: TRBJ2-1; CDR3: CASSETRNNEQFF
V: TRBV3-1/TRBV3-2; size: -; J: TRBJ2-3; CDR3: CASSLGSGGRTDTQYF
V: TRBV5-1; size: -; J: TRBJ1-1; CDR3: CASSLVQGTEAFF
V: TRBV4-2; size: -; J: TRBJ1-5; CDR3: CASSQVWGGAFNQPQHF
V: TRBV7-8; size: many; J: TRBJ2-3; CDR3: CASSINRGPTDTQYF
V: TRBV5-1; size: -; J: TRBJ1-6; CDR3: CASRRQGGNSPLHF
V: TRBV10-1; size: -; J: TRBJ1-1; CDR3: CASKQGDGSEAFF
V: TRBV10-3; size: -; J: TRBJ1-1; CDR3: CAISDRVPEAFF
V: TRBV5-4; size: -; J: TRBJ2-7; CDR3: CASSPYGAGGHEQYF